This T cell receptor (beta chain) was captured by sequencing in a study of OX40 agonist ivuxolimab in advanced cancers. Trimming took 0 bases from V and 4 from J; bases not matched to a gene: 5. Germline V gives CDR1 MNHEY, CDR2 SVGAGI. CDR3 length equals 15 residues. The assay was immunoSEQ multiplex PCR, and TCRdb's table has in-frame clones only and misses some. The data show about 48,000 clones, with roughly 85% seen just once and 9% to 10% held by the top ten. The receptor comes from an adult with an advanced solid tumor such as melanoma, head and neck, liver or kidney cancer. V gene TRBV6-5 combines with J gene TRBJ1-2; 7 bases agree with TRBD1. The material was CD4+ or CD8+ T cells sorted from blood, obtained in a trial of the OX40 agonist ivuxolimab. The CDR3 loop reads CASSYSGQTSYGYTF. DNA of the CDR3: TGTGCCAGCAGTTACTCGGGACAGACTTCCTATGGCTACACCTTC.